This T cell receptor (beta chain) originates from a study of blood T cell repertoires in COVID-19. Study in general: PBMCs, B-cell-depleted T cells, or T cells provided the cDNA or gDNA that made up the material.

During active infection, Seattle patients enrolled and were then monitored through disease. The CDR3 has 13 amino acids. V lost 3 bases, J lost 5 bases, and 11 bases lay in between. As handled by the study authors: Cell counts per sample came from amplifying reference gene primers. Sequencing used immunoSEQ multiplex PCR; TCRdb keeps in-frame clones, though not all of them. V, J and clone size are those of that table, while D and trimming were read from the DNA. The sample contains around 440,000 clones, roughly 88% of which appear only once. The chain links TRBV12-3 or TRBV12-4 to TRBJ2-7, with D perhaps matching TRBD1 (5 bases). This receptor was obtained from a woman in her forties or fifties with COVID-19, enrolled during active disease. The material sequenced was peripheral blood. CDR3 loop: CASSLAGYHEQYF. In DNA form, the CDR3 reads TGTGCCAGCAGTTTGGCAGGGTACCACGAGCAGTACTTC.